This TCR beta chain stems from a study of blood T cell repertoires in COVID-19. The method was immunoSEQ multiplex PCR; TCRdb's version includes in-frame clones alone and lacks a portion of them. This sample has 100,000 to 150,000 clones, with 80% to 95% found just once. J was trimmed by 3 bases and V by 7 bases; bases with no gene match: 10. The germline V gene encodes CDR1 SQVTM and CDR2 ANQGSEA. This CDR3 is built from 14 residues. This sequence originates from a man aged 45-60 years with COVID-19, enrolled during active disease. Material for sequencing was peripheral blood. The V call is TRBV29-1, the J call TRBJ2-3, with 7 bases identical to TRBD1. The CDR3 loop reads CSANRGVGTDTQYF. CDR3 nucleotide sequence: TGCAGCGCCAACAGGGGCGTGGGGACAGATACGCAGTATTTT.